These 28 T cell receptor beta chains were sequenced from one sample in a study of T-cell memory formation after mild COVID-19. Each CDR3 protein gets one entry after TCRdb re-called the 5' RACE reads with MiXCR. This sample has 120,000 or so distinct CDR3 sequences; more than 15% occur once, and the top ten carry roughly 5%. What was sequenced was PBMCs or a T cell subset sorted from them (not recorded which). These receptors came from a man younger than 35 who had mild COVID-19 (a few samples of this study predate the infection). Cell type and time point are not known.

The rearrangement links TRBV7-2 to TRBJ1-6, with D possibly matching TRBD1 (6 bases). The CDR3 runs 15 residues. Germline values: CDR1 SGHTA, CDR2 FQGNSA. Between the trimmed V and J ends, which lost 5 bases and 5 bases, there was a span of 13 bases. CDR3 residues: CASSLNRVNNSPLHF. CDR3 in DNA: TGTGCCAGCAGCCTTAACAGGGTGAATAATTCACCCCTCCACTTT.

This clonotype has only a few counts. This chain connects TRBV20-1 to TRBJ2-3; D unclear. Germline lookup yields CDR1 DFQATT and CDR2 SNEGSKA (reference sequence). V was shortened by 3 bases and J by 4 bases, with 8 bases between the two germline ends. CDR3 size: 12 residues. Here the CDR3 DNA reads TGCAGTGCTAGCACAGACTCAGATACGCAGTATTTT. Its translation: CSASTDSDTQYF.

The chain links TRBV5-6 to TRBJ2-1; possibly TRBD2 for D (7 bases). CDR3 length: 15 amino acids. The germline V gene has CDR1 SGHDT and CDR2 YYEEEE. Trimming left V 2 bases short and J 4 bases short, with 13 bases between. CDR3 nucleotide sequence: TGTGCCAGCAGCTTCGGGGGGCGGAGATACAATGAGCAGTTCTTC. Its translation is CASSFGGRRYNEQFF.

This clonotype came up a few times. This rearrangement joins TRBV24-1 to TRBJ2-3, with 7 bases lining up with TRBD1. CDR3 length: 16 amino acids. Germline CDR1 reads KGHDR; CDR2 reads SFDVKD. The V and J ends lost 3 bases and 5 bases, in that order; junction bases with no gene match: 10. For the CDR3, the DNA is TGTGCCACCAGTGATCCGAGACAGGGCGCACAAGATACGCAGTATTTT. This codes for CATSDPRQGAQDTQYF.

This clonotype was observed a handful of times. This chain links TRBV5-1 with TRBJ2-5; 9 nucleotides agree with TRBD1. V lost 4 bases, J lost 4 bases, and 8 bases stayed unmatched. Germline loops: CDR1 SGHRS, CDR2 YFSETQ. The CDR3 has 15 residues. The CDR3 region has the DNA TGCGCCAGCAGCATCTCGACAGGGGGGCTAGAGACCCAGTACTTC. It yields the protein CASSISTGGLETQYF. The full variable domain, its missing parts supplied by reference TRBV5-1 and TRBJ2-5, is KAGVTQTPRYLIKTRGQQVTLSCSPISGHRSVSWYQQTPGQGLQFLFEYFSETQRNKGNFPGRFSGRQFSNSRSEMNVSTLELGDSALYLCASSISTGGLETQYFGPGTRLLVL.

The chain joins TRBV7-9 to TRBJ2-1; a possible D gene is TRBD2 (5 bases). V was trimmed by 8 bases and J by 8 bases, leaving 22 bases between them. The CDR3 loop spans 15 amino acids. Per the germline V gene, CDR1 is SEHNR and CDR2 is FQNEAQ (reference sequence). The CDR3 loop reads CASGVGVLKHHEQFF. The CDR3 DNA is TGTGCCAGCGGAGTGGGAGTCCTAAAGCACCATGAGCAGTTCTTC. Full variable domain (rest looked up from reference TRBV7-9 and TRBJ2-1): DTGVSQNPRHKITKRGQNVTFRCDPISEHNRLYWYRQTLGQGPEFLTYFQNEAQLEKSRLLSDRFSAERPKGSFSTLEIQRTEQGDSAMYLCASGVGVLKHHEQFFGPGTRLTVL.

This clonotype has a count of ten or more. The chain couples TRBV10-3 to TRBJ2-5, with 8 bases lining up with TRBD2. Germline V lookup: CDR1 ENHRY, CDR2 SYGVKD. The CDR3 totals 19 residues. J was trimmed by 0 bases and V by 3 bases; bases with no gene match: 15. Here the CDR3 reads CAISDSPPGGRTYQETQYF. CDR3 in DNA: TGTGCCATCAGTGATTCCCCACCGGGGGGGCGAACCTACCAAGAGACCCAGTACTTC.

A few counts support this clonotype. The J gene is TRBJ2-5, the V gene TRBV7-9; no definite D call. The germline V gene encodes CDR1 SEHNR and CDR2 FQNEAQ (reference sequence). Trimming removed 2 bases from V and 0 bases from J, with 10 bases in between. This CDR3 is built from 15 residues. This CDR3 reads CASSLSLRNQETQYF. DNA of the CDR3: TGTGCCAGCAGCTTATCGCTCCGGAACCAAGAGACCCAGTACTTC.

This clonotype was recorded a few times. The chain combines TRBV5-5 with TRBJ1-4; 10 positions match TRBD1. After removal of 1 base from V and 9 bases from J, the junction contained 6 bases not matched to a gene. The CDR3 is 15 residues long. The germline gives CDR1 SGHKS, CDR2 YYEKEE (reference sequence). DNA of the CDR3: TGTGCCAGCAGCTTGACAGGACAGGGGGTCCAAAAACTGTTTTTT. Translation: CASSLTGQGVQKLFF.

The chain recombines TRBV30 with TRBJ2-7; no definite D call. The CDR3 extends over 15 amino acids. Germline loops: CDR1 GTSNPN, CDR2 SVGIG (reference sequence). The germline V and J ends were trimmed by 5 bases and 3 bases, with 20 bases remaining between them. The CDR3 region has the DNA TGTGCCTGGGGAAAGGAGATGGGATCAAACTACGAGCAGTACTTC. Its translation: CAWGKEMGSNYEQYF.

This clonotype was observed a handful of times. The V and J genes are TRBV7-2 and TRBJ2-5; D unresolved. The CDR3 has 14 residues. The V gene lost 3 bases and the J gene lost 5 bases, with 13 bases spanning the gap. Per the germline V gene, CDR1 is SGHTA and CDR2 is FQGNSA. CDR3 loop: CASSLGEMRETQYF. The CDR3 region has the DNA TGTGCCAGCAGCTTGGGCGAGATGCGGGAGACCCAGTACTTC.

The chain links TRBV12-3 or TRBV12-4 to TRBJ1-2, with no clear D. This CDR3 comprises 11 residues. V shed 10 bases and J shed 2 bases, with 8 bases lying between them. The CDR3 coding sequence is TGTGCCATCCGGAGAAACTATGGCTACACCTTC. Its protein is CAIRRNYGYTF.

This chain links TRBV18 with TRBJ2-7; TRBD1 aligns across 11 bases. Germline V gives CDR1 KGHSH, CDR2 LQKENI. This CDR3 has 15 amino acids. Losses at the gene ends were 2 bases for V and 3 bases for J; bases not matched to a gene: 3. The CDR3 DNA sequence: TGTGCCAGCTCACCAACGGGACAGGGGGGCTACGAGCAGTACTTC. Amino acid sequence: CASSPTGQGGYEQYF.

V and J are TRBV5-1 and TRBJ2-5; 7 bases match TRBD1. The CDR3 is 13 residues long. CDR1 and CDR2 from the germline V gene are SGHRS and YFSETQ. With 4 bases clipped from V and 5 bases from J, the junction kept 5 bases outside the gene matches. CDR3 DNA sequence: TGCGCCAGCAGCCAGACAGGGTGGGAGACCCAGTACTTC. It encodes CASSQTGWETQYF.

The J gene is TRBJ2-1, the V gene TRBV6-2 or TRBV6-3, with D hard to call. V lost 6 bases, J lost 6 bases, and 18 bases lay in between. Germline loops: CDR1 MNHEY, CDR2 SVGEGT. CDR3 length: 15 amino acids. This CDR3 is CASSLRPSPSNEQFF. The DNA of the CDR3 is TGTGCCAGCAGCCTCCGCCCAAGCCCGTCCAATGAGCAGTTCTTC.

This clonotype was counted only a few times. CDR3 in amino acids: CASSPGTFSNQPQHF. CDR3 in DNA: TGTGCCAGCAGCCCTGGGACATTTAGCAATCAGCCCCAGCATTTT. This chain links TRBV7-2 with TRBJ1-5; TRBD1 is a possible D gene (6 bases). The length of the CDR3 is 15 residues. Trimming pared 5 bases from V and 0 bases from J, leaving 11 bases between. Germline V lookup: CDR1 SGHTA, CDR2 FQGNSA.

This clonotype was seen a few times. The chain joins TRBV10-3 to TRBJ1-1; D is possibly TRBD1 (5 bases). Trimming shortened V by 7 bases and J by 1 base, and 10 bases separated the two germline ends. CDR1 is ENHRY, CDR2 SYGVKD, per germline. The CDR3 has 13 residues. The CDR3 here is CAIKGTGNTEAFF. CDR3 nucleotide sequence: TGTGCCATCAAAGGCACAGGGAACACTGAAGCTTTCTTT.

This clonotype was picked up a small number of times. Written as DNA, the CDR3 is TGCGCCAGCAGGGGACTAGCGGGGGGGAGTTACGAGCAGTACTTC. As protein: CASRGLAGGSYEQYF. V and J are TRBV5-1 and TRBJ2-7; 16 bases match TRBD2. The CDR3 totals 15 residues. Germline V gene sequence: CDR1 SGHRS, CDR2 YFSETQ. The V segment lost 5 bases and the J segment 4 bases; nucleotides outside the gene matches: 3.

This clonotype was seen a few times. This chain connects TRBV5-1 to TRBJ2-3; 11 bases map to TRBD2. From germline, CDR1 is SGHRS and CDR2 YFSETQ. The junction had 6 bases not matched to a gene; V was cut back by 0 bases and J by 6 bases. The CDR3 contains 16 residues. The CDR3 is CASSLALAGGLDTQYF. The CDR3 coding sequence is TGCGCCAGCAGCTTGGCCCTAGCGGGGGGCCTGGATACGCAGTATTTT.

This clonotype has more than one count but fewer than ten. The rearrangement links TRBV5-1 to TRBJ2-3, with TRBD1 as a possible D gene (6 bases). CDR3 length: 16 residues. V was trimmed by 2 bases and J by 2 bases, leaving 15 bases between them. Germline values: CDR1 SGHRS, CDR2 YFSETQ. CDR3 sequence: CASSFDAGVATDTQYF. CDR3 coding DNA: TGCGCCAGCAGCTTTGATGCAGGGGTGGCCACAGATACGCAGTATTTT.

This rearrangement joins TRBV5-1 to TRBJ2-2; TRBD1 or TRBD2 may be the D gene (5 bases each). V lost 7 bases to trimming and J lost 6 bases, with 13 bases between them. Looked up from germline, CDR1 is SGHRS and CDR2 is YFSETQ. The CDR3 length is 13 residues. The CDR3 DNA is TGCGCCAGCCGCCCTGTGGGGGCCGGGGAGCTGTTTTTT. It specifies CASRPVGAGELFF.

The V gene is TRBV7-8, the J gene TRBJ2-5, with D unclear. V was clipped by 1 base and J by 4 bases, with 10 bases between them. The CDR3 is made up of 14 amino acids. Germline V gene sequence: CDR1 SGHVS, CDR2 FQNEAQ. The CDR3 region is CASSLDPGAETQYF. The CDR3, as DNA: TGTGCCAGCAGCTTAGATCCAGGCGCAGAGACCCAGTACTTC.

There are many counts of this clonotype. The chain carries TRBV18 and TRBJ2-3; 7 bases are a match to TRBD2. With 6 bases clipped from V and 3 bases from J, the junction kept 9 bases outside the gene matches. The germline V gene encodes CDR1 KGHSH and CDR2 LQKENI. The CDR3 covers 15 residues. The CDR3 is CASSPLAGETDTQYF. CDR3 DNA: TGTGCCAGCTCCCCTTTGGCGGGGGAGACAGATACGCAGTATTTT.

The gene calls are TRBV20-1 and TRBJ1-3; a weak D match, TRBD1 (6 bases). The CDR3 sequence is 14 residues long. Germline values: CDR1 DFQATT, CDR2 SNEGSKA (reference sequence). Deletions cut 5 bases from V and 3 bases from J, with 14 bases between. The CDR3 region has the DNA TGCAGTGCTCCGCGGGGGGCGGGTGGAAACACCATATATTTT. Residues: CSAPRGAGGNTIYF.

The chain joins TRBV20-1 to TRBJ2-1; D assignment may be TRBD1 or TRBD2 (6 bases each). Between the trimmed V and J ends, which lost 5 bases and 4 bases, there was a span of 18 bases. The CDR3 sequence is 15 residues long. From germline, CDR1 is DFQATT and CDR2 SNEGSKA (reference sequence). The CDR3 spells CSAGYGGGTYNEQFF. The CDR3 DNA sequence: TGCAGTGCTGGGTACGGAGGGGGAACTTACAATGAGCAGTTCTTC.

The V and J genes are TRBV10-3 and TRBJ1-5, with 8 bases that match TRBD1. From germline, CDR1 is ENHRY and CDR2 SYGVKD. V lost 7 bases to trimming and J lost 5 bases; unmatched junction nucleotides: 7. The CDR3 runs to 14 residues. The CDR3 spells CAINQDRDYQPQHF. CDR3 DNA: TGTGCCATCAATCAGGACAGGGACTATCAGCCCCAGCATTTT.

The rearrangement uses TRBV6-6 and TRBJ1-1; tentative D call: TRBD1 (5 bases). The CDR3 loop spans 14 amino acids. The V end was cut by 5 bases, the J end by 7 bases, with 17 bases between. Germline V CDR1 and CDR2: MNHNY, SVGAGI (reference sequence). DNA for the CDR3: TGTGCCAGCAGTACCCAACAAGGGGCTGTTGAAGCTTTCTTT. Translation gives CASSTQQGAVEAFF.

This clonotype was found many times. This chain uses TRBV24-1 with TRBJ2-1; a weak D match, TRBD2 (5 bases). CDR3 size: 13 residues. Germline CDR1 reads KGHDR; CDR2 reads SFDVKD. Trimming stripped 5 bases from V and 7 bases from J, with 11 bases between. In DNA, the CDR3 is TGTGCCACCAGTGGGACTCCACCTAATGAGCAGTTCTTC. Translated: CATSGTPPNEQFF.